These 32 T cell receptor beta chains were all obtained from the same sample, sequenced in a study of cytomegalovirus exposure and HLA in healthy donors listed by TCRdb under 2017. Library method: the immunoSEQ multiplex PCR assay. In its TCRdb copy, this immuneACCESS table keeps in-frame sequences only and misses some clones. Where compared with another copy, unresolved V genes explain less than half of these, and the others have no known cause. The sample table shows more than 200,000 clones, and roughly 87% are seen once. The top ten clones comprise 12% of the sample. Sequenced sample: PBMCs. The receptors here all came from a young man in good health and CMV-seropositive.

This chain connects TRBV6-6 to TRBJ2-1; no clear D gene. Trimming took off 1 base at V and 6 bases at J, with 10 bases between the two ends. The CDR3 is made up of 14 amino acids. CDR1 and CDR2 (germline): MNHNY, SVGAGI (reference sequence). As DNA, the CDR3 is TGTGCCAGCAGTTACTTAACGGTGAGCAATGAGCAGTTCTTC. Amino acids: CASSYLTVSNEQFF.

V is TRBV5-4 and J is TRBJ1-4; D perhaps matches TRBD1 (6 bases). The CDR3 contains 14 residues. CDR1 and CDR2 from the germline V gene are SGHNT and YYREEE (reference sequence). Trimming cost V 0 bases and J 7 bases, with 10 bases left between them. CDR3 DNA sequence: TGTGCCAGCAGCTTGGCAGGGGTTGGTGAAAAACTGTTTTTT. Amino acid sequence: CASSLAGVGEKLFF.

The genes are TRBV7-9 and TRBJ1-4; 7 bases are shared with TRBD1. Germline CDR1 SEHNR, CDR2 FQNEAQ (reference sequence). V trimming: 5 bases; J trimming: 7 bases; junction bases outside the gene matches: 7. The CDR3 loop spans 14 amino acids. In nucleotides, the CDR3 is TGTGCCAGCAGCGAAGGGGGCGTGGGTGAAAAACTGTTTTTT. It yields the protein CASSEGGVGEKLFF.

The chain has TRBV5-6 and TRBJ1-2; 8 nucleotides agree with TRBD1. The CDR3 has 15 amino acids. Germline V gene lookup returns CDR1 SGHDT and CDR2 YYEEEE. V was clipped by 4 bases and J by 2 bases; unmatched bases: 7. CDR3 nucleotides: TGTGCCAGCAGCGCGCGACAGGGGATCAACTATGGCTACACCTTC. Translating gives CASSARQGINYGYTF.

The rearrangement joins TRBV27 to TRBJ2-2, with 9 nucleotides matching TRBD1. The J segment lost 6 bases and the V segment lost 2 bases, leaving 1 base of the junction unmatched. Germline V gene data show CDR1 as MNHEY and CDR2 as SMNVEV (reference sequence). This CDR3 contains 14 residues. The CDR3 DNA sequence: TGTGCCAGCAGTTTAGACAGGGGGTCCGGGGAGCTGTTTTTT. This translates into CASSLDRGSGELFF.

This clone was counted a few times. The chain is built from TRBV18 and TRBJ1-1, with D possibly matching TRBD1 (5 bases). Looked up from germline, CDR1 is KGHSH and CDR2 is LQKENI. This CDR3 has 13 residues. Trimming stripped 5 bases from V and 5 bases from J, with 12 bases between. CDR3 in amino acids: CASSFQGGTEAFF. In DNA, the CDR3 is TGTGCCAGCTCATTCCAGGGAGGAACTGAAGCTTTCTTT.

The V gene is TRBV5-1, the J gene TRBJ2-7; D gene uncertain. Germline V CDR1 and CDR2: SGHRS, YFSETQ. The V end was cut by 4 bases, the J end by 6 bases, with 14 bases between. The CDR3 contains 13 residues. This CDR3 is CASSQGDIGEQYF. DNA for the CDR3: TGCGCCAGCAGCCAAGGCGATATTGGCGAGCAGTACTTC. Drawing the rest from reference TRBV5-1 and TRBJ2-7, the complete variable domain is KAGVTQTPRYLIKTRGQQVTLSCSPISGHRSVSWYQQTPGQGLQFLFEYFSETQRNKGNFPGRFSGRQFSNSRSEMNVSTLELGDSALYLCASSQGDIGEQYFGPGTRLTVT.

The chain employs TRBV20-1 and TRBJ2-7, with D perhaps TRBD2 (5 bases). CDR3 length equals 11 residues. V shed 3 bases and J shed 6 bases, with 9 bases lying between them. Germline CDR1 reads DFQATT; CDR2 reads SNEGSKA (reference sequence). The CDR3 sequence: CSARPDFEQYF. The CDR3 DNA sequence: TGCAGTGCTAGGCCGGACTTCGAGCAGTACTTC.

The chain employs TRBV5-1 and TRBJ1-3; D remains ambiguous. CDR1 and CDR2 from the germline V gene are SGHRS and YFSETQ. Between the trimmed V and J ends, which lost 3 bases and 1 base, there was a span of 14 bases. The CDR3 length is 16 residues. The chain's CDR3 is CASSSRALESGNTIYF. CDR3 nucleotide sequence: TGCGCCAGCAGCTCCCGAGCATTGGAGTCTGGAAACACCATATATTTT.

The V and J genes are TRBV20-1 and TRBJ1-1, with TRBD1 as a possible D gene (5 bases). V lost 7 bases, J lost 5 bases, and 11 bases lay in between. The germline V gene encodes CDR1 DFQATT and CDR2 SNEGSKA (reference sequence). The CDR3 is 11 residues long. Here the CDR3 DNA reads TGCAGTGTTCCCCGGGGGACTGAAGCTTTCTTT. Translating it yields CSVPRGTEAFF.

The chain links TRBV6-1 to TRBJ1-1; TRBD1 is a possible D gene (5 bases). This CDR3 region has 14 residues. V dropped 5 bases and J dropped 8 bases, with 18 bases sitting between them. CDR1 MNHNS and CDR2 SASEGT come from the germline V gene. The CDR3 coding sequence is TGTGCCAGCAGTCCATACCCCCGGGACGGCGAAGCTTTCTTT. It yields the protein CASSPYPRDGEAFF.

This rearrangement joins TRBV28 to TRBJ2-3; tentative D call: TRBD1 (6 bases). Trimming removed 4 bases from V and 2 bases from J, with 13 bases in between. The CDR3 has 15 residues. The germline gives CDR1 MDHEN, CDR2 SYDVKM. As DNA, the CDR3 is TGTGCCAGCAGTTCAGGACAGATCAACACAGATACGCAGTATTTT. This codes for CASSSGQINTDTQYF.

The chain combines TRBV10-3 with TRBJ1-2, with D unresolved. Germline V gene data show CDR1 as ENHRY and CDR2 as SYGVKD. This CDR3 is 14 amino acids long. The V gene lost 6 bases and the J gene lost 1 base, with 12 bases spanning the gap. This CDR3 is CAIRAGLLNYGYTF. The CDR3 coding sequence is TGTGCCATCAGGGCCGGACTCCTTAACTATGGCTACACCTTC.

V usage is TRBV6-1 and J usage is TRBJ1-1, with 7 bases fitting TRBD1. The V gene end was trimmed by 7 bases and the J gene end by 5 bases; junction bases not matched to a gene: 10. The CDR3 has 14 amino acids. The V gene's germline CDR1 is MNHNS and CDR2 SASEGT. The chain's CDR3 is CASIPGGSATEAFF. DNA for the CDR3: TGTGCCAGCATTCCAGGGGGGTCTGCGACTGAAGCTTTCTTT.

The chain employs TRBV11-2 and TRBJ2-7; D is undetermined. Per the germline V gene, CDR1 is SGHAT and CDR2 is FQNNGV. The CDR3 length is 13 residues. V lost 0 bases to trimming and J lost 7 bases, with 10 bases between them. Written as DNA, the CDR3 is TGTGCCAGCAGCTTAGAGGTTCGCCGGGAGCAGTACTTC. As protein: CASSLEVRREQYF.

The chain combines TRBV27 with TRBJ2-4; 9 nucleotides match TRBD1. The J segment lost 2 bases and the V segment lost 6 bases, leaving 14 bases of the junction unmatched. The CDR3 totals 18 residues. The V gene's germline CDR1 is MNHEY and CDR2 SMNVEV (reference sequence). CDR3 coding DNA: TGTGCCAGCAGCAGACTGGAGGGACAGGGTCGGACCAAAAACATTCAGTACTTC. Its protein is CASSRLEGQGRTKNIQYF.

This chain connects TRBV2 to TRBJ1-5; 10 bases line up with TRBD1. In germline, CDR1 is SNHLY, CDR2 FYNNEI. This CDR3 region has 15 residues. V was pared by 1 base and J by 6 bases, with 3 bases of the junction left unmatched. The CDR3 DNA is TGTGCCAGCAGTGAAGTGGGACAGGGGCTTCAGCCCCAGCATTTT. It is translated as CASSEVGQGLQPQHF.

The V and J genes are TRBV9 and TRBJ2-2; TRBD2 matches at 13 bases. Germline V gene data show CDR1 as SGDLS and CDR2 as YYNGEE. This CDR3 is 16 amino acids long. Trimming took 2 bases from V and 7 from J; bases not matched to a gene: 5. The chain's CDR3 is CASSVGLAGVGGELFF. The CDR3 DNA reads TGTGCCAGCAGCGTTGGACTAGCGGGAGTAGGCGGGGAGCTGTTTTTT.

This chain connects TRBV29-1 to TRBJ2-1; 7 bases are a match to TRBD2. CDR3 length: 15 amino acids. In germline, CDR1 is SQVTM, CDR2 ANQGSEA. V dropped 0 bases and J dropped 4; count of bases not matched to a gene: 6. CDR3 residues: CSVEERLAEYNEQFF. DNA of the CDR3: TGCAGCGTTGAAGAGCGTCTAGCGGAATACAATGAGCAGTTCTTC.

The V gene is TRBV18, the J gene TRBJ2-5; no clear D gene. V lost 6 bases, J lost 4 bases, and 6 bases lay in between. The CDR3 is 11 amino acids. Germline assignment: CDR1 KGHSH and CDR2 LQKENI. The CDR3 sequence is CASSHGETQYF. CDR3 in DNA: TGTGCCAGCTCCCACGGAGAGACCCAGTACTTC. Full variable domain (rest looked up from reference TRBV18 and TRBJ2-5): NAGVMQNPRHLVRRRGQEARLRCSPMKGHSHVYWYRQLPEEGLKFMVYLQKENIIDESGMPKERFSAEFPKEGPSILRIQQVVRGDSAAYFCASSHGETQYFGPGTRLLVL.

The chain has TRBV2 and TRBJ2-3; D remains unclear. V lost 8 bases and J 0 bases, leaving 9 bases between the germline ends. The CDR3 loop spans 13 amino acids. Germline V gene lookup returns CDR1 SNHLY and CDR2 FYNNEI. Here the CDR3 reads CASPRPSTDTQYF. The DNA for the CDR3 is TGTGCCAGCCCCAGACCGAGCACAGATACGCAGTATTTT.

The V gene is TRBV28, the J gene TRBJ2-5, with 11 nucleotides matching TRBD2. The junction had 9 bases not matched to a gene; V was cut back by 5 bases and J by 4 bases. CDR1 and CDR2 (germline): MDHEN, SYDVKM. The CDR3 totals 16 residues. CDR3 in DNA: TGTGCCAGCAGTCCCGGGACTAGCGGTGGGGCAGAGACCCAGTACTTC. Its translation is CASSPGTSGGAETQYF.

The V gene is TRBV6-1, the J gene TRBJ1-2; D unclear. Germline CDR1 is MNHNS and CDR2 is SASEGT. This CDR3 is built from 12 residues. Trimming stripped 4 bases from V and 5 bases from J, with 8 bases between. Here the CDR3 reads CASSVDGYGYTF. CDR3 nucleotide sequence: TGTGCCAGCAGTGTGGATGGTTATGGCTACACCTTC.

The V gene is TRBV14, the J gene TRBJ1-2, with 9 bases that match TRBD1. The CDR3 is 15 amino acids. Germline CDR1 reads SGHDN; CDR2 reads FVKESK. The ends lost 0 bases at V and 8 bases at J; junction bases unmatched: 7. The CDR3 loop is CASSQDGQGRSGYTF. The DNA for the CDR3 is TGTGCCAGCAGCCAAGATGGACAGGGGCGATCGGGCTACACCTTC.

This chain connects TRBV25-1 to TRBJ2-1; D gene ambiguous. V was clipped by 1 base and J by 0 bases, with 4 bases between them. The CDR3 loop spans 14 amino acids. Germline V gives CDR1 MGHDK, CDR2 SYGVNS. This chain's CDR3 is CASSESGSYNEQFF. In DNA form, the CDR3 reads TGTGCCAGCAGTGAATCCGGCTCCTACAATGAGCAGTTCTTC.

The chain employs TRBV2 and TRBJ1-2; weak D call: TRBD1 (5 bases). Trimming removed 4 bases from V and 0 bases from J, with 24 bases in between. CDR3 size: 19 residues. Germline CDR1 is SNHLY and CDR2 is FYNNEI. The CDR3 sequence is CASSGALDRTITANYGYTF. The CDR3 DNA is TGTGCCAGCAGTGGCGCCCTTGACAGAACTATTACAGCTAACTATGGCTACACCTTC.

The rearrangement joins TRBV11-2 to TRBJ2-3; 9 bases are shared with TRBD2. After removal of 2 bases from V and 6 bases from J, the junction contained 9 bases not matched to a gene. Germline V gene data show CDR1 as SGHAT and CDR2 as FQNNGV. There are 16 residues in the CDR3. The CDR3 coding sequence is TGTGCCAGCAGCTTACTTAGCGGGAGTTCTCCGGATACGCAGTATTTT. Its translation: CASSLLSGSSPDTQYF.

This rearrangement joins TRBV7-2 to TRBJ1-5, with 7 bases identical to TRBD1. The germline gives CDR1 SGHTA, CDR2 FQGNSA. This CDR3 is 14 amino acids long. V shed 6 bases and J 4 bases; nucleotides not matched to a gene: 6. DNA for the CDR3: TGTGCCAGCAGAGAAGGGACAGCTAATCAGCCCCAGCATTTT. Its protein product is CASREGTANQPQHF.

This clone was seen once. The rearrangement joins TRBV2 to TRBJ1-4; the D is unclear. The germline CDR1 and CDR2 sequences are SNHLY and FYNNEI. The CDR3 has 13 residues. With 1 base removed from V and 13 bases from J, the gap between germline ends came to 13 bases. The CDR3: CASSEVSQGALFF. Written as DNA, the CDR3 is TGTGCCAGCAGTGAAGTTAGCCAAGGTGCACTGTTTTTT.

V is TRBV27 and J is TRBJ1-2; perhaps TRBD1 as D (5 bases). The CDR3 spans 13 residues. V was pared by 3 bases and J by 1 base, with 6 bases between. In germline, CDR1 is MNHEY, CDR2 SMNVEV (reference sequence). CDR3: CASSFQGNYGYTF. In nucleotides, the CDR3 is TGTGCCAGCAGTTTCCAGGGTAACTATGGCTACACCTTC.

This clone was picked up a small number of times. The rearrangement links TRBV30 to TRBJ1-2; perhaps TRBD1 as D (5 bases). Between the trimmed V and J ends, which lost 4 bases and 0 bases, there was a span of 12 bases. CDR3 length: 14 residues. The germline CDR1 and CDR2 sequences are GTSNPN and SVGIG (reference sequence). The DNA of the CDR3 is TGTGCCTGGACCCCCGACAGAACTAACTATGGCTACACCTTC. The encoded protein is CAWTPDRTNYGYTF.

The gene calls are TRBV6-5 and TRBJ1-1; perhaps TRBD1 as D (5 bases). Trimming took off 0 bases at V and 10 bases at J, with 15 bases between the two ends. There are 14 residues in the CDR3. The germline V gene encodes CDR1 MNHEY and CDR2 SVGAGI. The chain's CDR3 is CASSYSPRDEGAFF. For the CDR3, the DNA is TGTGCCAGCAGTTACTCACCCCGGGACGAGGGAGCTTTCTTT.